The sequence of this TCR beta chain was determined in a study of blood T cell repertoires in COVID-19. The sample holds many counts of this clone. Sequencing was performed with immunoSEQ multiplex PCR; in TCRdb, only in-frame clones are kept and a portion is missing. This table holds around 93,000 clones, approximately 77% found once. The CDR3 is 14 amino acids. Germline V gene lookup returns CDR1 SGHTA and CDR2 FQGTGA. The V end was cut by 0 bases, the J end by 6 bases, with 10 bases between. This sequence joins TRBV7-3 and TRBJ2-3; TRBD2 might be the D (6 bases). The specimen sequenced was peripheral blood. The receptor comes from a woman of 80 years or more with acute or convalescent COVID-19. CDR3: CASSLTGRRDTQYF. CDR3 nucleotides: TGTGCCAGCAGCTTAACTGGGAGGCGGGATACGCAGTATTTT.